The rows below give T cell receptor beta chains drawn from one sample of a study of blood T cell repertoires in COVID-19. Some clones are missing from TCRdb's copy, which holds only in-frame ones; the method was immunoSEQ multiplex PCR. The table includes 140,000 or so clones, about 79% detected once. The sequencing input was peripheral blood. The receptors shown here come from a man aged 55 to 70 with active or convalescent COVID-19. The CDR3 runs from the conserved cysteine through the conserved F or W. Fields, in order: CDR3 protein, CDR3 DNA, D gene, J gene, V gene. D genes are given only for firm matches.

CDR3 protein: CASRPGHPTEAFF; CDR3 DNA: TGTGCCAGCAGGCCGGGACACCCCACTGAAGCTTTCTTT; D gene: -; J gene: TRBJ1-1; V gene: TRBV2
CDR3 protein: CASSSRLAGSLSPYEQYF; CDR3 DNA: TGTGCCAGCAGCTCCCGACTAGCGGGGTCCCTCAGTCCCTACGAGCAGTACTTC; D gene: TRBD2; J gene: TRBJ2-7; V gene: TRBV14
CDR3 protein: CASSTSGPYEQYF; CDR3 DNA: TGTGCCAGTAGTACTTCAGGGCCCTACGAGCAGTACTTC; D gene: -; J gene: TRBJ2-7; V gene: TRBV19
CDR3 protein: CASSLEGSAGPETQYF; CDR3 DNA: TGTGCCAGCAGCTTGGAGGGCTCGGCGGGGCCGGAGACCCAGTACTTC; D gene: -; J gene: TRBJ2-5; V gene: TRBV5-4
CDR3 protein: CASSPTGANYGYTF; CDR3 DNA: TGTGCCAGCAGCCCGACAGGGGCAAACTATGGCTACACCTTC; D gene: TRBD1; J gene: TRBJ1-2; V gene: TRBV2
CDR3 protein: CASSGTGATGELFF; CDR3 DNA: TGCGCCAGCAGCGGGACAGGGGCGACCGGGGAGCTGTTTTTT; D gene: TRBD1; J gene: TRBJ2-2; V gene: TRBV5-1
CDR3 protein: CASSLAAGGETQYF; CDR3 DNA: TGCGCCAGCAGCTTGGCCGCAGGGGGTGAGACCCAGTACTTC; D gene: TRBD1; J gene: TRBJ2-5; V gene: TRBV5-1
CDR3 protein: CASSAGLTSDTQYF; CDR3 DNA: TGTGCCAGCAGCGCGGGACTAACCTCAGATACGCAGTATTTT; D gene: TRBD2; J gene: TRBJ2-3; V gene: TRBV9
CDR3 protein: CASSQTSQGVTEAFF; CDR3 DNA: TGTGCCAGCTCACAAACTTCACAGGGGGTCACTGAAGCTTTCTTT; D gene: TRBD1; J gene: TRBJ1-1; V gene: TRBV18
CDR3 protein: CASSIWGPGVTEAFF; CDR3 DNA: TGTGCCAGTAGTATATGGGGCCCGGGGGTCACTGAAGCTTTCTTT; D gene: -; J gene: TRBJ1-1; V gene: TRBV19
CDR3 protein: CASSLGPEGTF; CDR3 DNA: TGTGCCAGCAGCTTAGGTCCGGAGGGGACCTTC; D gene: -; J gene: TRBJ1-2; V gene: TRBV11-3
CDR3 protein: CASSQGTAFGSPLHF; CDR3 DNA: TGTGCCAGCAGCCAAGGGACAGCTTTTGGTTCACCCCTCCACTTT; D gene: -; J gene: TRBJ1-6; V gene: TRBV14
CDR3 protein: CASSMTANYGYTF; CDR3 DNA: TGTGCCAGTAGTATGACAGCTAACTATGGCTACACCTTC; D gene: -; J gene: TRBJ1-2; V gene: TRBV19